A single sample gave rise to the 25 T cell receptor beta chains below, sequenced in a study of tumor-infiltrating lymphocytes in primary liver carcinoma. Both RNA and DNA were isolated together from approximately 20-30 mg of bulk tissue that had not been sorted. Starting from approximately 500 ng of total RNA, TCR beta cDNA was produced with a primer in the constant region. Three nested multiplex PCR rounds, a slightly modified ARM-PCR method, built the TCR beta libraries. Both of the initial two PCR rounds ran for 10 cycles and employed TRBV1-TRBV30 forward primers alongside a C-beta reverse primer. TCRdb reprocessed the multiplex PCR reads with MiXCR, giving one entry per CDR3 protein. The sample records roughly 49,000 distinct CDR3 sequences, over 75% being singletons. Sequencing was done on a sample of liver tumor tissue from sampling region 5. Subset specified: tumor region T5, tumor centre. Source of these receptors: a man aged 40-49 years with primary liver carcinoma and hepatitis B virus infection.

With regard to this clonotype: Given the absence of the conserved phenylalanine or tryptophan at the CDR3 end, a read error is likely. The CDR3 coding sequence is TGTGCCACCAGTGATCCCTCCCGGACTAGCGGGAGAGGTGATGAGCAGTTCCTA. Encoded protein: CATSDPSRTSGRGDEQFL. This sequence joins TRBV24-1 and TRBJ2-1, with TRBD2 matching over 13 bases. CDR1 is KGHDR and CDR2 is SFDVKD in the germline V gene. V lost 3 bases and J lost 8; bases outside the gene matches: 12. This CDR3 comprises 18 residues.

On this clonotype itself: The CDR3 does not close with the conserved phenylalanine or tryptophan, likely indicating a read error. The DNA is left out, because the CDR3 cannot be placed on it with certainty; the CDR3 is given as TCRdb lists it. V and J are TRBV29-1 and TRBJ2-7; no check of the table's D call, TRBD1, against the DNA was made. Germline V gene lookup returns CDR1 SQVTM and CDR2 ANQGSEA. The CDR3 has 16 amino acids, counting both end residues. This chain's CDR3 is CSAMTSGTGTPYERHL.

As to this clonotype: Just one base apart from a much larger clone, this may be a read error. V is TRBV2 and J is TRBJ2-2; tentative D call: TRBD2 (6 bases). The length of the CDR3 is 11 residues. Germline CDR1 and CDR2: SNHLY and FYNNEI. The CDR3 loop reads CARGDTGGLFF. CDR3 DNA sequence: TGTGCCCGCGGCGACACCGGGGGGCTGTTTTTT.

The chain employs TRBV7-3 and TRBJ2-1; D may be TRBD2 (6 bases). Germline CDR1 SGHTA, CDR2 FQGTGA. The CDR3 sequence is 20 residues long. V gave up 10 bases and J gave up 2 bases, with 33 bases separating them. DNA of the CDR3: TGTGCCAACTGCTTAAGGGCCCAGGTGTTTGTGCAGCGGGCCTACAATGAGCAGTTCTTC. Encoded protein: CANCLRAQVFVQRAYNEQFF.

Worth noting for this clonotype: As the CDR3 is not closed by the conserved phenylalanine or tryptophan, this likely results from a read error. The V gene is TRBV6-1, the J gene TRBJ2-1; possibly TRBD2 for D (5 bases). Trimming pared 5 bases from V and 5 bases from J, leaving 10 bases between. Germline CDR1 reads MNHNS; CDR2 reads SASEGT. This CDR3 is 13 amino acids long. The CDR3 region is CASSKRRNNEQFL. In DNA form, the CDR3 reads TGTGCCAGCAGTAAGCGGAGAAACAATGAGCAGTTCTTA.

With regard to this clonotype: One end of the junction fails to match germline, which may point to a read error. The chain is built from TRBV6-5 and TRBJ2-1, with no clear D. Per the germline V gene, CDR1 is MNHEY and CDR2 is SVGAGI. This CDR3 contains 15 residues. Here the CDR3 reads CASSLREVTYNEQFF. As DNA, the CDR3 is TGTGCCAGTAGTTTGCGTGAGGTCACCTACAATGAGCAGTTCTTC.

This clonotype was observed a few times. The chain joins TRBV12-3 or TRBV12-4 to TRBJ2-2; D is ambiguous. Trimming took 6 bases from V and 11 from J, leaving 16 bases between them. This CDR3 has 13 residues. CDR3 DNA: TGTGCCAGCAGGGCCCAAGGTACCTCAGAGCTGTTTTTT. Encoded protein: CASRAQGTSELFF.

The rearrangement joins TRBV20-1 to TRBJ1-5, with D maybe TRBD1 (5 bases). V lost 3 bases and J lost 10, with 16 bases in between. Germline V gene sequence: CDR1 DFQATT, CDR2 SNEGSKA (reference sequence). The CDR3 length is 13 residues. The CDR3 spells CSARTQGKQPQHF. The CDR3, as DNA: TGCAGTGCTAGGACCCAGGGCAAGCAACCCCAGCATTTT.

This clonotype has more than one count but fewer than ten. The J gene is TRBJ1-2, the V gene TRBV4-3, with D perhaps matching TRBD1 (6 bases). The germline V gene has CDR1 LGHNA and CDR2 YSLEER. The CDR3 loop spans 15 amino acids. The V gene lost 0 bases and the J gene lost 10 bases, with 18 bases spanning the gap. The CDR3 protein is CASSQDTRGPHAYTF. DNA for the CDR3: TGCGCCAGCAGCCAAGATACGCGGGGGCCTCACGCCTACACCTTC.

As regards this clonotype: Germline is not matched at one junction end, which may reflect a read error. CDR3 sequence (DNA): TGTGCCAGCAACCCCGGCGACGGCAATCAGCACCAGCATTTT. This sequence encodes CASNPGDGNQHQHF. This rearrangement joins TRBV28 to TRBJ1-5; D not certain. There are 14 residues in the CDR3. CDR1 is MDHEN and CDR2 is SYDVKM in the germline V gene.

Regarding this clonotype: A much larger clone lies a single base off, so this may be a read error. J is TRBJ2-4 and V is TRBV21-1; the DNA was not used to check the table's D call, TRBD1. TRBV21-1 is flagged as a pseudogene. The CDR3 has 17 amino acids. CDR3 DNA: TGTGCCAGCAGCAAATCGACCAGGGGGCGCGTCAAAAACATTCAGTACTTC. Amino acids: CASSKSTRGRVKNIQYF.

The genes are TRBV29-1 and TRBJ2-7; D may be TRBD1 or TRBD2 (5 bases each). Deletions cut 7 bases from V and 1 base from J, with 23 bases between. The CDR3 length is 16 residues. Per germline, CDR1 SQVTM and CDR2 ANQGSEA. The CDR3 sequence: CSAIASGTGTSYEQYF. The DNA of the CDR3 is TGCAGCGCCATAGCATCTGGGACCGGCACTTCCTACGAGCAGTACTTC.

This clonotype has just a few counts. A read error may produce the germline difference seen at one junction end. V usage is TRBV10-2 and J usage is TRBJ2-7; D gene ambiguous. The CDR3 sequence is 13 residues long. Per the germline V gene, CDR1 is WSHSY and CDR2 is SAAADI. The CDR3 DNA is TGCGCCGGCAGTGAATTGCCCCGGTACGAGCAGTACTTC. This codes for CAGSELPRYEQYF.

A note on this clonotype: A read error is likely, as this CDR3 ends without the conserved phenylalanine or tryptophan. CDR3 DNA sequence: TGTGGCAGCAGGGGGAGGCGATCCTACGAGCAGTACTTA. It translates to CGSRGRRSYEQYL. The chain links TRBV11-1 to TRBJ2-7; TRBD1 is a possible D gene (7 bases). Germline CDR1 and CDR2: SGHAT and FQDESV (reference sequence). This CDR3 contains 13 residues.

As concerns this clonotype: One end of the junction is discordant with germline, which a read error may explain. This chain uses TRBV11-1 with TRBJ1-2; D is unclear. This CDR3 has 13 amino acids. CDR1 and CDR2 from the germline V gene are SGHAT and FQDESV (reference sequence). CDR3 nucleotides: TGTGCGAGCAGTTTGGTCCATAACTATGACTACACCTTC. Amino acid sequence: CASSLVHNYDYTF.

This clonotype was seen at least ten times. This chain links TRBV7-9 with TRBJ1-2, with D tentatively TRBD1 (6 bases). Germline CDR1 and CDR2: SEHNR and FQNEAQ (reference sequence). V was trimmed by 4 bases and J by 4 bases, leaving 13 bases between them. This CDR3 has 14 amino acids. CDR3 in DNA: TGTGCCAGCAGCTGGGCAGGGGATAGCTATGGCTACACCTTC. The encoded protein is CASSWAGDSYGYTF. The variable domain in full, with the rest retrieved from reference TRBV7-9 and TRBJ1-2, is DTGVSQNPRHKITKRGQNVTFRCDPISEHNRLYWYRQTLGQGPEFLTYFQNEAQLEKSRLLSDRFSAERPKGSFSTLEIQRTEQGDSAMYLCASSWAGDSYGYTFGSGTRLTVV.

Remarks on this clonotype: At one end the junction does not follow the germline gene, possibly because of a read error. CDR3 residues: CANSSSDSNTEAFF. CDR3 DNA: TGTGCCAACAGTTCTAGTGACAGCAACACTGAAGCTTTCTTT. This chain links TRBV12-3 or TRBV12-4 with TRBJ1-1, with D possibly TRBD1 on 5 matching bases. CDR3 size: 14 residues.

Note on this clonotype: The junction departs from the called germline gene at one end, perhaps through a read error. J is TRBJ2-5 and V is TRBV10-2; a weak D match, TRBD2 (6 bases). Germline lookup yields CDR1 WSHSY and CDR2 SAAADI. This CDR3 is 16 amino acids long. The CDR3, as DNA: TGCGCAAGCAGTGCCGGGTTACTAGCAGCTCAAGAGGCCCAGTACTTC. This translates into CASSAGLLAAQEAQYF.

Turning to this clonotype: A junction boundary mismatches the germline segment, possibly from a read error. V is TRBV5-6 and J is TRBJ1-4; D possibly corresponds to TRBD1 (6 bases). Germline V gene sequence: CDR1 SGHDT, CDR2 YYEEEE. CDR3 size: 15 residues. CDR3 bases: TGCGCCAGCAGCACTCCAGGGGCCGCTAATGAAAAACTGTTTTTT. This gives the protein CASSTPGAANEKLFF.

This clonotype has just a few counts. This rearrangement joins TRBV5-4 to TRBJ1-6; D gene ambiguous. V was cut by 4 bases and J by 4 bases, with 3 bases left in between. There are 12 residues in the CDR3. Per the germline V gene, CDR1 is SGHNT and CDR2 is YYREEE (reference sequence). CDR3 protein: CASSEYNSPLHF. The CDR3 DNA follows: TGTGCCAGCAGCGAGTATAATTCACCCCTCCACTTT.

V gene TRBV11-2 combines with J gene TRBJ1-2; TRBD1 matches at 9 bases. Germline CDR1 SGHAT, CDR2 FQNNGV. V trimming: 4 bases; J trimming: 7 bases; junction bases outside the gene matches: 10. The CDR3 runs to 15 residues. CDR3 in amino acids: CASSYTGGSSPGYTF. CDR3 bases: TGTGCCAGCAGCTATACAGGGGGCTCCTCCCCTGGCTACACCTTC.

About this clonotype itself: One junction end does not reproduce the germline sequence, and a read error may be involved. The CDR3 loop reads CASILSQHTKAFF. Here the CDR3 DNA reads TGTGCCAGCATCTTGTCCCAGCACACTAAAGCTTTCTTT. The V and J genes are TRBV5-6 and TRBJ1-1; D not resolved. The germline CDR1 and CDR2 sequences are SGHDT and YYEEEE. This CDR3 spans 13 amino acids. The full variable domain, its missing parts supplied by reference TRBV5-6 and TRBJ1-1, is DAGVTQSPTHLIKTRGQQVTLRCSPKSGHDTVSWYQQALGQGPQFIFQYYEEEERQRGNFPDRFSGHQFPNYSSELNVNALLLGDSALYLCASILSQHTKAFFGQGTRLTVV.

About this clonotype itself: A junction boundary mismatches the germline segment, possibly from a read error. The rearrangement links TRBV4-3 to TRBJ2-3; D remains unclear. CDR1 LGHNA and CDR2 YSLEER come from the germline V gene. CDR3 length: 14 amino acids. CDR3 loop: CASSQGHGTDKQYF. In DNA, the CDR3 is TGCGCCAGCAGCCAAGGTCACGGCACAGATAAGCAGTATTTT.

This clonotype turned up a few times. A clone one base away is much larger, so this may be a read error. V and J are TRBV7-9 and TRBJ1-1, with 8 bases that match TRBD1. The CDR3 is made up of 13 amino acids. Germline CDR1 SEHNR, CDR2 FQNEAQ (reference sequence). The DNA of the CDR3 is TGTGTCAGCAGCTTGACAGGGGACACTGAAGCTTTCTTT. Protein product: CVSSLTGDTEAFF.

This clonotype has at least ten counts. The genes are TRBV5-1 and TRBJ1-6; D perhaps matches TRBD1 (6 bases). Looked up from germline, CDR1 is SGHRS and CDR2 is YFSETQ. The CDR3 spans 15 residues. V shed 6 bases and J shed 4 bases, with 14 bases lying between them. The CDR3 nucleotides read TGCGCCAGCACGCCGGAAGGACAGTATAATTCACCCCTCCACTTT. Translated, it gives CASTPEGQYNSPLHF.